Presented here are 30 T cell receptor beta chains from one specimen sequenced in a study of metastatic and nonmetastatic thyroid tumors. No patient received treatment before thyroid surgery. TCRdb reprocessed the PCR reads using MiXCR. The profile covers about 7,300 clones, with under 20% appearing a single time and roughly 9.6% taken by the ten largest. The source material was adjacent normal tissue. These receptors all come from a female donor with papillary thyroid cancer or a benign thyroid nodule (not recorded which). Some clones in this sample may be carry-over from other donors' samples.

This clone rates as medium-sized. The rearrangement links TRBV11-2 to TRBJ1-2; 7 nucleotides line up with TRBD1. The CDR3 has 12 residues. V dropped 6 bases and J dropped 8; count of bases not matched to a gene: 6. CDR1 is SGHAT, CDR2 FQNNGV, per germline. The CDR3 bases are TGTGCCAGCAGAACACAGGGGTACGGCTACACCTTC. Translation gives CASRTQGYGYTF. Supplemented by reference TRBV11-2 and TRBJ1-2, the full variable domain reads EAGVAQSPRYKIIEKRQSVAFWCNPISGHATLYWYQQILGQGPKLLIQFQNNGVVDDSQLPKDRFSAERLKGVDSTLKIQPAKLEDSAVYLCASRTQGYGYTFGSGTRLTVV.

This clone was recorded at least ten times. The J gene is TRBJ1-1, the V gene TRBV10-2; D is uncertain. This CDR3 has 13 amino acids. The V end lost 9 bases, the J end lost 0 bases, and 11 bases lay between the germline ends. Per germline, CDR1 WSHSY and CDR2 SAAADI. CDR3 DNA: TGCGCCAGAGCGGCGGACTTGAACACTGAAGCTTTCTTT. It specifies CARAADLNTEAFF.

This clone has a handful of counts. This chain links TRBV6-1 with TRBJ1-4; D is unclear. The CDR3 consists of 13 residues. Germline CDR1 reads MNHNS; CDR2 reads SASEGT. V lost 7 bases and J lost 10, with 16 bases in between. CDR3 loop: CASTSGGLGKLFF. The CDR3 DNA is TGTGCCAGCACCTCGGGAGGATTGGGAAAACTGTTTTTT.

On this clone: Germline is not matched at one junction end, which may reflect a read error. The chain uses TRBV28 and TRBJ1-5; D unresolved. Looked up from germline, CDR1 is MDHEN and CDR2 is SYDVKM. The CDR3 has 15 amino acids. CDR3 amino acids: CAIRAGTRVNQPLHF. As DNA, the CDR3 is TGTGCCATCAGAGCCGGCACGCGTGTTAATCAGCCCCTGCATTTT.

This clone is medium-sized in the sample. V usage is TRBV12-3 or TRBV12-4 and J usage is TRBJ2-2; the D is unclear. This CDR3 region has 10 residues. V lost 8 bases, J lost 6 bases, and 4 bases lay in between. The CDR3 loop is CASDSGELFF. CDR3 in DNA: TGTGCCAGCGATTCCGGGGAGCTGTTTTTT.

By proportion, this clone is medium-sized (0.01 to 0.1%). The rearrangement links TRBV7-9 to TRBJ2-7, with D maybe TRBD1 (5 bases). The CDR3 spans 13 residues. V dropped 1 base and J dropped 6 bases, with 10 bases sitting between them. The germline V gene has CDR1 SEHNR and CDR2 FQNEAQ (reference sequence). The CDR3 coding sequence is TGTGCCAGCAGCTTAGGTCAGGGTGGCGAGCAGTACTTC. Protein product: CASSLGQGGEQYF. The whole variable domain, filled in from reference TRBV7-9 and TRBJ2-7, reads DTGVSQNPRHKITKRGQNVTFRCDPISEHNRLYWYRQTLGQGPEFLTYFQNEAQLEKSRLLSDRFSAERPKGSFSTLEIQRTEQGDSAMYLCASSLGQGGEQYFGPGTRLTVT.

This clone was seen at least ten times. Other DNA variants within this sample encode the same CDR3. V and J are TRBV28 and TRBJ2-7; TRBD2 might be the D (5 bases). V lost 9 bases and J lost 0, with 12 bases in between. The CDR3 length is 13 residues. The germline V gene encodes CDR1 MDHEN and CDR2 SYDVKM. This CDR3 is CARPLGPSYEQYF. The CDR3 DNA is TGTGCCAGACCACTAGGGCCCTCCTACGAGCAGTACTTC.

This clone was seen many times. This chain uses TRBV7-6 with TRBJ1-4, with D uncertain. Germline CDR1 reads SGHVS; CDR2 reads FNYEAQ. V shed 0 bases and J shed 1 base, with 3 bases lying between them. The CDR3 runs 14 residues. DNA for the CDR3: TGTGCCAGCAGCTTAGCAAAAACTAATGAAAAACTGTTTTTT. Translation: CASSLAKTNEKLFF.

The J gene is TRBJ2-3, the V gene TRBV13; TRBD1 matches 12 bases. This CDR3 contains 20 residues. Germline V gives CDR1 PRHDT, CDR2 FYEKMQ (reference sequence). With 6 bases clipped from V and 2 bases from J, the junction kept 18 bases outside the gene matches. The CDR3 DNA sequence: TGTGCCAGCAGGGGTCGGACCGGGACAGGGGGCGATAAAGTCACAGATACGCAGTATTTT. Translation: CASRGRTGTGGDKVTDTQYF.

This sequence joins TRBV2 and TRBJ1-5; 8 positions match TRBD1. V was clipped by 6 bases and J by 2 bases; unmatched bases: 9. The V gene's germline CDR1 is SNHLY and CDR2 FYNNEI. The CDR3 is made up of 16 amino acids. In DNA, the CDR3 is TGTGCCAGCAGAATAGGACCGGGACAGGGCAATCAGCCCCAGCATTTT. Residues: CASRIGPGQGNQPQHF.

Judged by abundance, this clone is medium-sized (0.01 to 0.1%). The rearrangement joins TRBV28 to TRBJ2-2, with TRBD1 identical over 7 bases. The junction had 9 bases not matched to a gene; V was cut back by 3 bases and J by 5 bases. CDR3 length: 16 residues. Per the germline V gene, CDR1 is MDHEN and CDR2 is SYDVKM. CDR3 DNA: TGTGCCAGCAGTTTTAGGGGACAGAGGGTTACCGGGGAGCTGTTTTTT. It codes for CASSFRGQRVTGELFF.

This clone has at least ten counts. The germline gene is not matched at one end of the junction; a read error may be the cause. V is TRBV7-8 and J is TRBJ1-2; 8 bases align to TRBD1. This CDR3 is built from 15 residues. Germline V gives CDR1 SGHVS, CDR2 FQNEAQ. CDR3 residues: CASSLWAPGGGGYTF. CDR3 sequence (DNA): TGTGCCAGCAGCTTATGGGCCCCAGGGGGCGGTGGCTACACCTTT. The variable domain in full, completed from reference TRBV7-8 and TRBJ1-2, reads GAGVSQSPRYKVAKRGQDVALRCDPISGHVSLFWYQQALGQGPEFLTYFQNEAQLDKSGLPSDRFFAERPEGSVSTLKIQRTQQEDSAVYLCASSLWAPGGGGYTFGSGTRLTVV.

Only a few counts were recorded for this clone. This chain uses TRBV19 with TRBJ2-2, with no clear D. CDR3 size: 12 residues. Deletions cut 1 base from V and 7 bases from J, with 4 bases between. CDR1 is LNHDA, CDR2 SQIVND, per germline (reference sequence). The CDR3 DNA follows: TGTGCCAGTAGTATAGGAAGCGGGGAGCTGTTTTTT. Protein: CASSIGSGELFF.

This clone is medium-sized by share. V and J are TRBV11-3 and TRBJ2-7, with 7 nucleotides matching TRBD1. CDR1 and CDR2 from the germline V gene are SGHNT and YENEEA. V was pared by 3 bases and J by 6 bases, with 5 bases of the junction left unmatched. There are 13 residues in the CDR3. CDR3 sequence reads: CASSFEGAREQYF. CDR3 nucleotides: TGTGCCAGCAGCTTTGAGGGGGCGCGCGAGCAGTACTTC.

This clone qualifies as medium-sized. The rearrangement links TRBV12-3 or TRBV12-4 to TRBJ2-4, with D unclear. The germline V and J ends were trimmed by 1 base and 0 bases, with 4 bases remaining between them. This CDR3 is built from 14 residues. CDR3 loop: CASSLGGAKNIQYF. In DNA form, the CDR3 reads TGTGCCAGCAGTTTAGGCGGAGCCAAAAACATTCAGTACTTC.

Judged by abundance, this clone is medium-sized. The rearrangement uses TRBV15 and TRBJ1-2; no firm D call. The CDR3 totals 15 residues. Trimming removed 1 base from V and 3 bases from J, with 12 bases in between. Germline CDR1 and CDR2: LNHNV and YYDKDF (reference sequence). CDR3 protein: CATSRGTDGHYGYTF. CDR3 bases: TGTGCCACCAGCAGAGGAACGGACGGACACTATGGCTACACCTTC.

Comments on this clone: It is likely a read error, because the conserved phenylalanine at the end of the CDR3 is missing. CDR3 in DNA: TGTGCCAGCACCCGAGGGAGACAGGGGGGGAATGAGCAGTTCCTC. Protein: CASTRGRQGGNEQFL. The chain employs TRBV28 and TRBJ2-1; 9 bases map to TRBD1. Germline loops: CDR1 MDHEN, CDR2 SYDVKM. The trim removed 7 bases at V and 7 bases at J, leaving 11 bases unmatched. The CDR3 extends over 15 amino acids.

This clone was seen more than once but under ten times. The CDR3 DNA is TGTGCCACCGTAGGGGGGAATGCAGATACGCAGTATTTT. Residues: CATVGGNADTQYF. This rearrangement joins TRBV6-1 to TRBJ2-3; D is tentatively TRBD1 or TRBD2 (6 bases each). Germline CDR1 is MNHNS and CDR2 is SASEGT. This CDR3 has 13 residues. Trimming took 10 bases from V and 4 from J, leaving 15 bases between them.

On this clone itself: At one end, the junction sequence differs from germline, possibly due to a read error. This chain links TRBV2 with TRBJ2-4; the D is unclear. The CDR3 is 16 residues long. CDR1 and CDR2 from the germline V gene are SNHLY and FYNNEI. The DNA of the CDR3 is TGTTCCAGCAGTGGACCCACCTCAGGTTTCAAAAACATTCAGTACTTC. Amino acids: CSSSGPTSGFKNIQYF.

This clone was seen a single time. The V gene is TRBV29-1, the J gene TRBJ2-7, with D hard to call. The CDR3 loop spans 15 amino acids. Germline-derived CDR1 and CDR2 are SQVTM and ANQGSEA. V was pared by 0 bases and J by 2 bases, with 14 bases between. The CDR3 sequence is CSVEEAVGTTYEQYF. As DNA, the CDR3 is TGCAGCGTTGAAGAAGCAGTGGGCACGACCTACGAGCAGTACTTC.

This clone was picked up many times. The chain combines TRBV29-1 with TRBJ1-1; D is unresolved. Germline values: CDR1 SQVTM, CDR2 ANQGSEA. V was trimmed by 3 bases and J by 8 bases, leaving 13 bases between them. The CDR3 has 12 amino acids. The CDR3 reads CSVDLALREAFF. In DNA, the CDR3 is TGCAGCGTTGATCTGGCGCTACGGGAAGCTTTCTTT.

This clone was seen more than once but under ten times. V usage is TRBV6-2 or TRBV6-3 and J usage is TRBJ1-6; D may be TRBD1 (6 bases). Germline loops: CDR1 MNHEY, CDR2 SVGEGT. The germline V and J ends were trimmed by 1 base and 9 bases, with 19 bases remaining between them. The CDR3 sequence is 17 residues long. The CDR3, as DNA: TGTGCCAGCAGTTACTTACCCGGACAGCCCGGCGGTTCACCCCTCCACTTT. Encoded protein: CASSYLPGQPGGSPLHF.

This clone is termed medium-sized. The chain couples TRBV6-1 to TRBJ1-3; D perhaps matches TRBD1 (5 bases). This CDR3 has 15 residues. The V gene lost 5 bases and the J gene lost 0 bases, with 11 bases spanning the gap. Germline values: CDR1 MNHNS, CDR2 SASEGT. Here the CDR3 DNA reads TGTGCCAGCAGTTCCGGGACGGCCTCTGGAAACACCATATATTTT. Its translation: CASSSGTASGNTIYF.

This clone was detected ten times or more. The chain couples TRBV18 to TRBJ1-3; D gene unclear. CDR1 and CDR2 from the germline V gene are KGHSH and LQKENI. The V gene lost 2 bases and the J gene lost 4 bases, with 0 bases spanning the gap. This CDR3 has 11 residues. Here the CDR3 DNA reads TGTGCCAGCTCACCAGGAAACACCATATATTTT. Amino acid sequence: CASSPGNTIYF.

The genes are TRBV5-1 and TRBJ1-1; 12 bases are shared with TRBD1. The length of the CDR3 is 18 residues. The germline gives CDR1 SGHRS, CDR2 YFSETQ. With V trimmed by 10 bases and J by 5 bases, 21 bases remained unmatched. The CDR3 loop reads CAGGWKPWDRGHWTEAFF. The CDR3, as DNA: TGCGCCGGCGGCTGGAAGCCCTGGGACAGGGGGCATTGGACTGAAGCTTTCTTT.

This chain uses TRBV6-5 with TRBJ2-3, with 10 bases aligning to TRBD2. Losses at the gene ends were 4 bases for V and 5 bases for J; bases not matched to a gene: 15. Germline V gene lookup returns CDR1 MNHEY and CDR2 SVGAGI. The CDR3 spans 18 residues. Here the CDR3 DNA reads TGTGCCAGCAGTTTTTCCCCCATGAGCGGGGGGGCAGGAGATACGCAGTATTTT. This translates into CASSFSPMSGGAGDTQYF.

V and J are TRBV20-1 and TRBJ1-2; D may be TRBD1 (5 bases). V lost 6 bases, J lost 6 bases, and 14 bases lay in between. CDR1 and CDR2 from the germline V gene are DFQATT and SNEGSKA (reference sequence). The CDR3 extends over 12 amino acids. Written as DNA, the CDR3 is TGCAGTGCCACGCGGGGGAATGATGGCTACACCTTC. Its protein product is CSATRGNDGYTF.

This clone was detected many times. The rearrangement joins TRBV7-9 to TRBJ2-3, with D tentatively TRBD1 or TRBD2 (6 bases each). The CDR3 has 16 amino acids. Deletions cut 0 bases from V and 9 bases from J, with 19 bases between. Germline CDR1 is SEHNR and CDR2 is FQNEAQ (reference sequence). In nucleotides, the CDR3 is TGTGCCAGCAGCTTAGCGGTGACCCCCGAGGGGGGCACGCAGTATTTT. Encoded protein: CASSLAVTPEGGTQYF. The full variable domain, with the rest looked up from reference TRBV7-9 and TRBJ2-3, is DTGVSQNPRHKITKRGQNVTFRCDPISEHNRLYWYRQTLGQGPEFLTYFQNEAQLEKSRLLSDRFSAERPKGSFSTLEIQRTEQGDSAMYLCASSLAVTPEGGTQYFGPGTRLTVL.

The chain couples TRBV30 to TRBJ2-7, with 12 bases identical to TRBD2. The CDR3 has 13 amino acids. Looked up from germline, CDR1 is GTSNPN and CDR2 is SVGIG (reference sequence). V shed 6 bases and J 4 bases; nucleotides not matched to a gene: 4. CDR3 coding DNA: TGTGCCTGCTCTAGCGGGGGGGCTTACGAGCAGTACTTC. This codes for CACSSGGAYEQYF.

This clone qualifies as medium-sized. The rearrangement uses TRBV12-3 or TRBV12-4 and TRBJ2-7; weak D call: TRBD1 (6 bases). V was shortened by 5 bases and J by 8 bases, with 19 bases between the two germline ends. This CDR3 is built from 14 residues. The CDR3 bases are TGTGCCAGCAGTACCTTCCTGGGGACAATCCAGCAGTACTTC. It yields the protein CASSTFLGTIQQYF.